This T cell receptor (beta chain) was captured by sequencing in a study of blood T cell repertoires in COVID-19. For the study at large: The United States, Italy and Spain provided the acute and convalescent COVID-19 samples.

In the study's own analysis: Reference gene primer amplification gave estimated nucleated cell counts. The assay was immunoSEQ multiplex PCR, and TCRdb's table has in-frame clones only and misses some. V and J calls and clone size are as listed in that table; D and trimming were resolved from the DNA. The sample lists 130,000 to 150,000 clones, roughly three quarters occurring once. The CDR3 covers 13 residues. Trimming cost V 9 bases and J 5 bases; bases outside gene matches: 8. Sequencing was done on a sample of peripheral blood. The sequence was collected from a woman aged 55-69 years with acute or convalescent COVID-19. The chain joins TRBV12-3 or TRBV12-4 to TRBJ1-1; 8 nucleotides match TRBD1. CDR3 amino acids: CASTQGASTEAFF. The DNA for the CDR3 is TGTGCCAGTACGCAGGGGGCTAGTACTGAAGCTTTCTTT.